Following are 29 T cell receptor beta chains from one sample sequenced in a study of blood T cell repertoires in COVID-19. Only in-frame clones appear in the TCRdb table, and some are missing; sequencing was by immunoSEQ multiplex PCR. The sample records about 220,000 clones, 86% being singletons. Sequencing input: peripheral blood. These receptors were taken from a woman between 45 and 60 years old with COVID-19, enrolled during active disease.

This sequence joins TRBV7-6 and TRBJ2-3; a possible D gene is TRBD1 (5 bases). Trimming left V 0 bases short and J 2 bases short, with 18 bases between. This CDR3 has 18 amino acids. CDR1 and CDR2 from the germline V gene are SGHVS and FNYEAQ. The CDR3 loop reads CASSLAPPGPSFTDTQYF. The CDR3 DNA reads TGTGCCAGCAGCTTAGCCCCCCCAGGGCCCTCCTTCACAGATACGCAGTATTTT.

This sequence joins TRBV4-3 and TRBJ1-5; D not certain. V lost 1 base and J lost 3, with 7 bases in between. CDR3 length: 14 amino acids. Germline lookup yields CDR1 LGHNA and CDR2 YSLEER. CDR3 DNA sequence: TGCGCCAGCAGCCAAGGGGCAAACAATCAGCCCCAGCATTTT. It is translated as CASSQGANNQPQHF.

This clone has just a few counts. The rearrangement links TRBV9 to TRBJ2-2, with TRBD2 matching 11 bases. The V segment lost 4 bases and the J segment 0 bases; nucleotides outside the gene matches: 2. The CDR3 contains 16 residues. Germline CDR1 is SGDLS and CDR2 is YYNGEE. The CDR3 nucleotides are TGTGCCAGCAGCATGACTAGCGGGGCGAACACCGGGGAGCTGTTTTTT. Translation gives CASSMTSGANTGELFF.

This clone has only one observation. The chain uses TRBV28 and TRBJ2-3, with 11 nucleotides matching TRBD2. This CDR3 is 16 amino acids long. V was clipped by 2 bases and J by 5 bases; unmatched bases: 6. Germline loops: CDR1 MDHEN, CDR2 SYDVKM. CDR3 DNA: TGTGCCAGCAGTTTAGGTAGCGGGGGGGCTGAAGATACGCAGTATTTT. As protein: CASSLGSGGAEDTQYF.

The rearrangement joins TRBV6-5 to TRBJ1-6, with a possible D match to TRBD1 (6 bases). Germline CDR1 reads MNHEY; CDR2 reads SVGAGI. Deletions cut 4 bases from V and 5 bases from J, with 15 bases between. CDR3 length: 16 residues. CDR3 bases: TGTGCCAGCAGTTTACGAGGGGGAAGAAATAATTCACCCCTCCACTTT. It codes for CASSLRGGRNNSPLHF.

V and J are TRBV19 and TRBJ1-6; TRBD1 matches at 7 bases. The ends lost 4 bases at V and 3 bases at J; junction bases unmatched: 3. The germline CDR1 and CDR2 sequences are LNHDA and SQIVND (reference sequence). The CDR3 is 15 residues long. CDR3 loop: CASSTTGVYNSPLHF. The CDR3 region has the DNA TGTGCCAGTAGTACTACAGGGGTCTATAATTCACCCCTCCACTTT.

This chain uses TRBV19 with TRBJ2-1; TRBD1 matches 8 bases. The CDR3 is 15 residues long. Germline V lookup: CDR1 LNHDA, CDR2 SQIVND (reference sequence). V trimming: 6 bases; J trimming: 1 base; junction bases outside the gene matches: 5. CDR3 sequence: CASRRQGSSYNEQFF. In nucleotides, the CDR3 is TGTGCCAGTAGGAGACAGGGGAGTTCCTACAATGAGCAGTTCTTC.

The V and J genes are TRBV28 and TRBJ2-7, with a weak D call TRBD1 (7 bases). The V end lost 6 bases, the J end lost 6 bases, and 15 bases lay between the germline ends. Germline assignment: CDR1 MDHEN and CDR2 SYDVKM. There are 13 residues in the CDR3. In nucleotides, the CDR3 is TGTGCCAGCAGGCGGGACAGTTTAAGCGAGCAGTACTTC. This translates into CASRRDSLSEQYF.

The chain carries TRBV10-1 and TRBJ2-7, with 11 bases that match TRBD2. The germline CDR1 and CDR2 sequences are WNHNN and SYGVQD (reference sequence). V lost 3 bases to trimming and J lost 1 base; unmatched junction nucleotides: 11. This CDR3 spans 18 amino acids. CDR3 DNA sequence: TGCGCCAGCAGTGACTCTCCTCTGACTAGCGGGGTATCCTACGAGCAGTACTTC. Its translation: CASSDSPLTSGVSYEQYF.

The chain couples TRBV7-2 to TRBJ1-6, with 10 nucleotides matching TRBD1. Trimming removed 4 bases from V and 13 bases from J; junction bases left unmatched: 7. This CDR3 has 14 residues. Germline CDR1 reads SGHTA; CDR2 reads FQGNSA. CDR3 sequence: CASSSGQGPSPLHF. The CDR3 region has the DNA TGTGCCAGCAGCTCGGGACAGGGGCCCTCGCCCCTCCACTTT.

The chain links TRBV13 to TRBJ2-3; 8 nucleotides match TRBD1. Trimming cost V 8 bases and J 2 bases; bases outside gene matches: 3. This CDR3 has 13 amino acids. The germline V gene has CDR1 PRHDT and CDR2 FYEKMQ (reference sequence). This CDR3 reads CASGQGDTDTQYF. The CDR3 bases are TGTGCCAGCGGACAGGGAGACACAGATACGCAGTATTTT.

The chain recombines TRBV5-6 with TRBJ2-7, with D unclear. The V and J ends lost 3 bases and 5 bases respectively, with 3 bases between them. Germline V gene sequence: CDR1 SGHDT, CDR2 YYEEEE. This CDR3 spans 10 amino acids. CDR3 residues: CASSSNEQYV. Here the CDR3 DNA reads TGTGCCAGCAGCTCAAACGAGCAGTACGTC.

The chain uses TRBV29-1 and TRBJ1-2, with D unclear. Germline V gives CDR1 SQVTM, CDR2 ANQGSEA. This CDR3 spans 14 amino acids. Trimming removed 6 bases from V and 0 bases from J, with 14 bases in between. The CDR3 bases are TGCAGCGTCGAGGGAGGCGGCCCTAACTATGGCTACACCTTC. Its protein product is CSVEGGGPNYGYTF.

CDR3 DNA sequence: TGTGCCAGCAGCTTTTTAAGGGGCCCCCTCAATGAGCAGTTCTTC. Its translation is CASSFLRGPLNEQFF. The chain couples TRBV5-6 to TRBJ2-1; TRBD1 might be the D (5 bases). The length of the CDR3 is 15 residues. V lost 2 bases, J lost 6 bases, and 15 bases lay in between. The germline gives CDR1 SGHDT, CDR2 YYEEEE.

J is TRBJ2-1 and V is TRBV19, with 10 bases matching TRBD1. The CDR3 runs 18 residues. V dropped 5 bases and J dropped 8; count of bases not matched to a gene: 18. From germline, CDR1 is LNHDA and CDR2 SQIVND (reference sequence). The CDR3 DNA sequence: TGTGCCAGTAGTGCCCGGACAGGGGGGGCAACAACAATAGATGAGCAGTTCTTC. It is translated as CASSARTGGATTIDEQFF.

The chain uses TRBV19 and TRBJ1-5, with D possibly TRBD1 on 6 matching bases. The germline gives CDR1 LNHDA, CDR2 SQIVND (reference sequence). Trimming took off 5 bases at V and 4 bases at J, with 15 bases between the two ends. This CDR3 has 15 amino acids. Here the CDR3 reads CASSAKDRPNQPQHF. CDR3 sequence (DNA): TGTGCCAGTAGTGCCAAGGACAGACCAAATCAGCCCCAGCATTTT.

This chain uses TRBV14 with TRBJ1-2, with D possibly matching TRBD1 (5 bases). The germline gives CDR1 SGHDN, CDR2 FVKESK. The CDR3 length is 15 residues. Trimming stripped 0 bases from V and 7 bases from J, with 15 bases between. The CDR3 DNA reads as TGTGCCAGCAGCCAAGATGGTACAGGCGGCAGTGGCTACACCTTC. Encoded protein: CASSQDGTGGSGYTF.

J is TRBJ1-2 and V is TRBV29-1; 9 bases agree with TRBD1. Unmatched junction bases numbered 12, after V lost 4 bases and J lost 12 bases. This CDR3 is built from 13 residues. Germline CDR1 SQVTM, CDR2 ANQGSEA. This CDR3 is CSVGPPGQGGDTF. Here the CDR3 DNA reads TGCAGCGTTGGACCTCCGGGACAGGGAGGCGACACCTTC.

This CDR3 is CASRSQGNTIYF. In nucleotides, the CDR3 is TGCGCCAGCAGATCCCAGGGAAACACCATATATTTT. The chain combines TRBV10-2 with TRBJ1-3; no clear D gene. Germline CDR1 is WSHSY and CDR2 is SAAADI. V lost 6 bases and J 4 bases, leaving 7 bases between the germline ends. The CDR3 has 12 amino acids.

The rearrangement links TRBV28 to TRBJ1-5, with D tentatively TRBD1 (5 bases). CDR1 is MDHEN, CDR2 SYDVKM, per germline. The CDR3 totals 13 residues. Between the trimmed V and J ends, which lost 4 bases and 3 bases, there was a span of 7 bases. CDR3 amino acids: CASSSGINQPQHF. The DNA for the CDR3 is TGTGCCAGCAGTTCAGGGATCAATCAGCCCCAGCATTTT.

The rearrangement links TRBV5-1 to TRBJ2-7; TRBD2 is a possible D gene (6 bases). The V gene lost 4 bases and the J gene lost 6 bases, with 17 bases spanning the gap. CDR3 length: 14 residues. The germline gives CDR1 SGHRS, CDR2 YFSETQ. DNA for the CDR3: TGCGCCAGCAGCCCGGGACTCCAGAACGCCGAGCAGTACGTC. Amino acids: CASSPGLQNAEQYV.

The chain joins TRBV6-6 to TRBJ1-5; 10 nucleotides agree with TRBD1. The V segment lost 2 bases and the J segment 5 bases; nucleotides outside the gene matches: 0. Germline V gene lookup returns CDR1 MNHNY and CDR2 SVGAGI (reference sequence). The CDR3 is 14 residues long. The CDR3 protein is CASSYGTGDQPQHF. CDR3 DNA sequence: TGTGCCAGCAGTTACGGGACAGGGGATCAGCCCCAGCATTTT.

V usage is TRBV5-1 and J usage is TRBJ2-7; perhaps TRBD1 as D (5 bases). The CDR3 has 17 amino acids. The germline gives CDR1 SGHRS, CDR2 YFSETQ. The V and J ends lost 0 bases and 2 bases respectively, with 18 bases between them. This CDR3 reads CASSLASGPLIPYEQYF. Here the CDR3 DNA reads TGCGCCAGCAGCTTGGCCTCAGGGCCCTTAATTCCCTACGAGCAGTACTTC.

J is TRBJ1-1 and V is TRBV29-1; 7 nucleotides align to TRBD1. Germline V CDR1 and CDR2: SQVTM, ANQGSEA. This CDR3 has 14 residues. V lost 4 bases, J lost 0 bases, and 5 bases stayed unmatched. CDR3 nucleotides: TGCAGCGTTGGGAAGACAGGGATGAACACTGAAGCTTTCTTT. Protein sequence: CSVGKTGMNTEAFF.

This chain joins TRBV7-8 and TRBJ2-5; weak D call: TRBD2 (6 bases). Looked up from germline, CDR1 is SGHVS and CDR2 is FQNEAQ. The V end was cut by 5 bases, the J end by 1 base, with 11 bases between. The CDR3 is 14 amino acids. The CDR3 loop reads CASSPYGGQETQYF. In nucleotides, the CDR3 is TGTGCCAGCAGCCCATACGGGGGCCAAGAGACCCAGTACTTC.

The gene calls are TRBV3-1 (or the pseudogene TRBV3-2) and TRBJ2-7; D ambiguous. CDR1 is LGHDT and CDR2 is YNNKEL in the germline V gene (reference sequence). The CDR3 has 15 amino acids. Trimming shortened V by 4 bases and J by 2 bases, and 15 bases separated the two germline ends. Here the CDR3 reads CASSPSLAGTYEQYF. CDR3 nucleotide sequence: TGTGCCAGCAGCCCCTCCCTTGCAGGAACCTACGAGCAGTACTTC.

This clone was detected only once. CDR3 protein: CASSVGGFYNEQFF. The CDR3 coding sequence is TGTGCCAGCAGCGTCGGGGGGTTTTACAATGAGCAGTTCTTC. This sequence joins TRBV5-4 and TRBJ2-1; 7 nucleotides agree with TRBD2. This CDR3 is built from 14 residues. Germline V lookup: CDR1 SGHNT, CDR2 YYREEE (reference sequence). The junction had 5 bases not matched to a gene; V was cut back by 4 bases and J by 4 bases.

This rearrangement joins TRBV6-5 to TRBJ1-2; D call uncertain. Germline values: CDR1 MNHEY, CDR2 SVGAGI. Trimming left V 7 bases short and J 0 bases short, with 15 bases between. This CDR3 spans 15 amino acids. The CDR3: CASNTATTTNYGYTF. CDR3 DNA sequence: TGTGCCAGCAACACGGCCACTACTACTAACTATGGCTACACCTTC.

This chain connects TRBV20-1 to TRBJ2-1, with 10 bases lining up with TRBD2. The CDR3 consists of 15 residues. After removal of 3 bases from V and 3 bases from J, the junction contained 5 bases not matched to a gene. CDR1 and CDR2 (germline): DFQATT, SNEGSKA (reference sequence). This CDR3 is CSASPSGGLYNEQFF. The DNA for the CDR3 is TGCAGTGCTAGTCCTAGCGGGGGCCTCTACAATGAGCAGTTCTTC.